What follows is one T cell receptor (beta chain) and its context. The CDR3 extends over 15 amino acids. CDR1 is MNHEY, CDR2 SMNVEV, per germline (reference sequence). V lost 5 bases, J lost 8 bases, and 11 bases stayed unmatched. Assay used: immunoSEQ multiplex PCR; TCRdb lists only in-frame clones, some missing. In the table there are 400,000 to 450,000 clones, approximately 90% of which are singletons. The sample belongs to a study of blood T cell repertoires in COVID-19. About the study: Collection of acute and convalescent COVID-19 samples took place in the United States, Italy and Spain.

Seattle-derived patients entered the study during active infection and were followed longitudinally. The chain couples TRBV27 to TRBJ1-2; 10 bases line up with TRBD1. Sequencing was performed on peripheral blood. The sequence derives from a man aged 18 to 30 with COVID-19, enrolled during active disease. CDR3 in DNA: TGTGCCAGCAGTGCTAAGGGGACAGGGGAGTGGGGCTACACCTTC. Its protein product is CASSAKGTGEWGYTF.